The 22 T cell receptor beta chains below come from one sample, sequenced in a study of CD8+CD57+ T cells in acquired aplastic anemia. Profiles of TCR beta VDJ and CDR3 were generated from a genomic DNA template. TCRdb analysed the reads with MiXCR anew, one entry per CDR3 protein. Of roughly 150,000 distinct CDR3 sequences in the sample, 35% to 55% were seen once. Sequencing was done on a sample of sorted CD4+, CD8+, or CD8+CD57+ T cells (not recorded which) from PBMCs. Receptors originate from a human donor in good health.

V is TRBV4-3 and J is TRBJ2-7, with D possibly TRBD1 on 6 matching bases. The CDR3 is 15 amino acids. CDR1 LGHNA and CDR2 YSLEER come from the germline V gene. Trimming removed 2 bases from V and 4 bases from J, with 15 bases in between. CDR3: CASSQSRGWPYEQYF. CDR3 nucleotides: TGCGCCAGCAGCCAAAGCAGGGGTTGGCCTTACGAGCAGTACTTC.

This clonotype was seen repeatedly, ten times or more. This chain connects TRBV12-3 or TRBV12-4 to TRBJ1-1, with D hard to call. Deletions cut 7 bases from V and 4 bases from J, with 13 bases between. There are 13 residues in the CDR3. CDR3 sequence: CASNPGEGTEAFF. In nucleotides, the CDR3 is TGTGCCAGCAATCCTGGGGAGGGCACTGAAGCTTTCTTT.

A remark on this clonotype: One end of the junction varies from germline; a read error may be responsible. The V and J genes are TRBV20-1 and TRBJ2-1; 9 bases fit TRBD1. Looked up from germline, CDR1 is DFQATT and CDR2 is SNEGSKA (reference sequence). CDR3 length equals 14 residues. The CDR3 loop is CGARGTGNRNEQFF. CDR3 DNA: TGCGGTGCTAGAGGGACAGGGAACCGCAATGAGCAGTTCTTC.

As for this clonotype: One base away lies a much larger clone, so this may be a sequencing read error. J is TRBJ2-3 and V is TRBV9, with 10 nucleotides matching TRBD2. This CDR3 region has 16 residues. Germline assignment: CDR1 SGDLS and CDR2 YYNGEE. The CDR3 loop reads CACSPGLATSTDTQYF. CDR3 sequence (DNA): TGTGCCTGCAGCCCGGGACTAGCGACTAGCACAGATACGCAGTATTTT.

This clonotype was seen a few times. The chain links TRBV7-2 to TRBJ2-3; D not certain. The CDR3 sequence is 12 residues long. V dropped 6 bases and J dropped 3 bases, with 7 bases sitting between them. The germline gives CDR1 SGHTA, CDR2 FQGNSA. The CDR3 loop is CASRQSTDTQYF. The CDR3 nucleotides are TGTGCCAGCAGACAGTCGACAGATACGCAGTATTTT.

The rearrangement links TRBV5-4 to TRBJ1-1; tentative D call: TRBD1 (5 bases). Deletions cut 5 bases from V and 0 bases from J, with 20 bases between. The CDR3 length is 17 residues. The germline V gene has CDR1 SGHNT and CDR2 YYREEE (reference sequence). The CDR3 sequence is CASSLYAAGLMNTEAFF. In DNA, the CDR3 is TGTGCCAGCAGTTTGTACGCGGCAGGGCTTATGAACACTGAAGCTTTCTTT.

The sample holds many counts of this clonotype. The chain is built from TRBV29-1 and TRBJ2-7; D is possibly TRBD1 (5 bases). This CDR3 has 15 amino acids. CDR1 is SQVTM, CDR2 ANQGSEA, per germline. The V and J ends lost 5 bases and 2 bases respectively, with 19 bases between them. CDR3 coding DNA: TGCAGCGTTTCCAAACCCGAGACAGACGCCTACGAGCAGTACTTC. Translating it yields CSVSKPETDAYEQYF.

The chain employs TRBV15 and TRBJ2-6, with D tentatively TRBD1 or TRBD2 (6 bases each). Germline lookup yields CDR1 LNHNV and CDR2 YYDKDF (reference sequence). V lost 5 bases and J lost 0, with 11 bases in between. The CDR3 length is 16 residues. CDR3 bases: TGTGCCACCAGCTCGGAGGGGGTCTCTGGGGCCAACGTCCTGACTTTC. This translates into CATSSEGVSGANVLTF.

The chain links TRBV20-1 to TRBJ2-5, with 11 bases that match TRBD2. Trimming cost V 6 bases and J 5 bases; bases outside gene matches: 11. Germline CDR1 reads DFQATT; CDR2 reads SNEGSKA (reference sequence). This CDR3 contains 15 residues. The chain's CDR3 is CSAPIAGGPEETQYF. The CDR3 nucleotides read TGCAGTGCCCCTATAGCGGGGGGGCCCGAGGAGACCCAGTACTTC.

V is TRBV10-3 and J is TRBJ2-7; D call uncertain. The CDR3 consists of 14 residues. Germline lookup yields CDR1 ENHRY and CDR2 SYGVKD. Trimming stripped 0 bases from V and 2 bases from J, with 8 bases between. CDR3 amino acids: CAISESEITYEQYF. For the CDR3, the DNA is TGTGCCATCAGTGAGTCAGAGATTACCTACGAGCAGTACTTC.

The chain links TRBV28 to TRBJ2-2, with D possibly matching TRBD2 (5 bases). Germline CDR1 MDHEN, CDR2 SYDVKM. This CDR3 has 15 residues. V gave up 6 bases and J gave up 5 bases, with 16 bases separating them. The CDR3 DNA sequence: TGTGCCAGCAGCCCCAGAGGGCTAGGGACCGGGGAGCTGTTTTTT. This sequence encodes CASSPRGLGTGELFF. The complete variable domain, with remaining parts taken from reference TRBV28 and TRBJ2-2, reads DVKVTQSSRYLVKRTGEKVFLECVQDMDHENMFWYRQDPGLGLRLIYFSYDVKMKEKGDIPEGYSVSREKKERFSLILESASTNQTSMYLCASSPRGLGTGELFFGEGSRLTVL.

This chain joins TRBV6-1 and TRBJ2-7; D call uncertain. V was clipped by 6 bases and J by 5 bases, with 5 bases between them. The CDR3 totals 10 residues. Germline V lookup: CDR1 MNHNS, CDR2 SASEGT. DNA of the CDR3: TGTGCCAGCAGGGGCCACGAGCAGTACTTC. Protein product: CASRGHEQYF.

The chain recombines TRBV15 with TRBJ1-2, with 10 bases aligning to TRBD1. Germline assignment: CDR1 LNHNV and CDR2 YYDKDF (reference sequence). The CDR3 extends over 15 amino acids. V dropped 2 bases and J dropped 6; count of bases not matched to a gene: 6. The CDR3 DNA follows: TGTGCCACCAGCAGACTTGGACAGGGGGAGGATGGCTACACCTTC. Its protein is CATSRLGQGEDGYTF.

This clonotype has at least ten counts. In DNA form, the CDR3 reads TGTGCCAGTAGTAGTGTCGGGACAGGGGGCTCCGGGGCCAACGTCCTGACTTTC. It yields the protein CASSSVGTGGSGANVLTF. The chain links TRBV19 to TRBJ2-6, with 12 positions matching TRBD1. The germline V gene has CDR1 LNHDA and CDR2 SQIVND (reference sequence). The CDR3 runs to 18 residues. Trimming removed 4 bases from V and 4 bases from J; junction bases left unmatched: 8.

The V gene is TRBV29-1, the J gene TRBJ2-7; D gene ambiguous. Germline V gene lookup returns CDR1 SQVTM and CDR2 ANQGSEA. The V end was cut by 6 bases, the J end by 6 bases, with 12 bases between. The CDR3 is 11 amino acids. CDR3 residues: CSVTLGGEQYF. The DNA for the CDR3 is TGCAGCGTGACTCTGGGCGGCGAGCAGTACTTC.

This clonotype has ten or more counts. The chain links TRBV15 to TRBJ1-2; 9 positions match TRBD1. Germline CDR1 reads LNHNV; CDR2 reads YYDKDF (reference sequence). V lost 0 bases to trimming and J lost 3 bases; unmatched junction nucleotides: 2. This CDR3 contains 15 residues. Here the CDR3 reads CATSRDWTGDYGYTF. The CDR3 coding sequence is TGTGCCACCAGCAGAGACTGGACAGGGGACTATGGCTACACCTTC.

This clonotype occurred a few times. This chain links TRBV27 with TRBJ1-2; tentative D call: TRBD1 (6 bases). Trimming removed 4 bases at V and 2 bases at J, with 20 bases between. CDR3 length equals 17 residues. Per germline, CDR1 MNHEY and CDR2 SMNVEV (reference sequence). CDR3 nucleotide sequence: TGTGCCAGCAGTTCCACCGCCTGGACAGTTGCAAACTATGGCTACACCTTC. Its protein is CASSSTAWTVANYGYTF.

This chain uses TRBV30 with TRBJ2-3, with D perhaps matching TRBD1 (6 bases). Germline loops: CDR1 GTSNPN, CDR2 SVGIG (reference sequence). The CDR3 is made up of 15 amino acids. V lost 0 bases and J lost 0, with 10 bases in between. CDR3 DNA sequence: TGTGCCTGGAGTGTAGGGGGAACTAGCACAGATACGCAGTATTTT. It yields the protein CAWSVGGTSTDTQYF. Full variable domain (rest looked up from reference TRBV30 and TRBJ2-3): SQTIHQWPATLVQPVGSPLSLECTVEGTSNPNLYWYRQAAGRGLQLLFYSVGIGQISSEVPQNLSASRPQDRQFILSSKKLLLSDSGFYLCAWSVGGTSTDTQYFGPGTRLTVL.

This clonotype came up many times. The gene calls are TRBV7-2 and TRBJ2-7, with TRBD1 identical over 9 bases. Germline CDR1 and CDR2: SGHTA and FQGNSA. The junction had 6 bases not matched to a gene; V was cut back by 5 bases and J by 4 bases. This CDR3 region has 14 residues. CDR3 sequence reads: CASSPSTGGYEQYF. The CDR3, as DNA: TGTGCCAGCAGCCCGTCGACAGGGGGGTACGAGCAGTACTTC.

This clonotype occurred many times. The chain links TRBV5-1 to TRBJ2-7; the D call may be TRBD1 or TRBD2 (5 bases each). CDR3 length: 14 amino acids. The V gene lost 2 bases and the J gene lost 6 bases, with 15 bases spanning the gap. The germline gives CDR1 SGHRS, CDR2 YFSETQ. CDR3 loop: CASSFGGPSGEQYF. In DNA, the CDR3 is TGCGCCAGCAGCTTTGGGGGTCCCTCCGGCGAGCAGTACTTC.

This sequence joins TRBV5-1 and TRBJ1-1; TRBD1 is a possible D gene (5 bases). The CDR3 consists of 13 residues. Germline CDR1 and CDR2: SGHRS and YFSETQ. The V gene lost 4 bases and the J gene lost 2 bases, with 9 bases spanning the gap. In DNA form, the CDR3 reads TGCGCCAGCAGCGTGGACATCAACACTGAAGCTTTCTTT. This sequence encodes CASSVDINTEAFF.

A remark on this clonotype: One end of the junction fails to match germline, which may point to a read error. The chain is built from TRBV7-9 and TRBJ1-1; 7 nucleotides line up with TRBD1. Germline CDR1 SEHNR, CDR2 FQNEAQ (reference sequence). This CDR3 comprises 15 residues. In DNA form, the CDR3 reads TGTGCCAGCAGCTTAGTGACAGGGCCGAACACTGAAACTTTCTTT. It specifies CASSLVTGPNTETFF.